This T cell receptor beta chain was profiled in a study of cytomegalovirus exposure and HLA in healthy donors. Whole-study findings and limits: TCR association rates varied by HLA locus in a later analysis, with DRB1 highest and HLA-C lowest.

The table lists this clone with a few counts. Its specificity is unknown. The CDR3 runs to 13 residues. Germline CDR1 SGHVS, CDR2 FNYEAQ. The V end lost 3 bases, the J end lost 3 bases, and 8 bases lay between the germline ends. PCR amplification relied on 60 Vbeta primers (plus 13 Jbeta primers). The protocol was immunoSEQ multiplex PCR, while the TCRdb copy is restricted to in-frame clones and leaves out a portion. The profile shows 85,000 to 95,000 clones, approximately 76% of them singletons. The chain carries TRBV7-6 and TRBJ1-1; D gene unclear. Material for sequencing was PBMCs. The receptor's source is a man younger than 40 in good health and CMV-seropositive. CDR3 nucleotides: TGTGCCAGCAGCTTCTCGGGTGACACTGAAGCTTTCTTT. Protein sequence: CASSFSGDTEAFF.